These 27 T cell receptor beta chains were all obtained from the same sample, sequenced in a study of monozygotic twins with inflammatory bowel disease. TCRdb re-called the 5' RACE reads; one entry per CDR3 protein, DNA not given. Here the sample table reports approximately 400,000 distinct CDR3 sequences. Sequences were obtained from blood. These TCRs come from a human donor with ulcerative colitis or Crohn's disease, or a healthy co-twin of an affected twin (not recorded which).

The J gene is TRBJ1-1, the V gene TRBV5-5; the TRBD1 assignment by TCRdb is unverifiable without DNA. Germline lookup yields CDR1 SGHKS and CDR2 YYEKEE (reference sequence). This CDR3 is built from 15 residues. CDR3 sequence: CASSFMAAQGTEAFF.

J is TRBJ2-7 and V is TRBV10-3. This CDR3 is built from 11 residues. CDR1 and CDR2 from the germline V gene are ENHRY and SYGVKD. This chain's CDR3 is CAISDVDLQYF.

The V gene is TRBV24-1, the J gene TRBJ1-5; the TCRdb call, TRBD1, lacks DNA for checking. The CDR3 is 17 amino acids. Germline V CDR1 and CDR2: KGHDR, SFDVKD. The CDR3 sequence is CATSDGFWERGSQPQHF.

This rearrangement joins TRBV4-3 to TRBJ2-2. Germline CDR1 LGHNA, CDR2 YSLEER. The CDR3 loop spans 13 amino acids. CDR3 protein: CASSQDRTGELFF.

The rearrangement uses TRBV20-1 and TRBJ2-7; TCRdb's D call of TRBD1 is untestable without DNA. The CDR3 has 13 amino acids. Germline-derived CDR1 and CDR2 are DFQATT and SNEGSKA (reference sequence). This CDR3 is CTVSQGTAYEQYF.

The gene calls are TRBV4-3 and TRBJ2-1; absent DNA, TCRdb's TRBD2 call cannot be checked. The CDR3 sequence is 15 residues long. From germline, CDR1 is LGHNA and CDR2 YSLEER. CDR3 sequence: CASSQGGPQGNEQFF.

This rearrangement joins TRBV19 to TRBJ2-2. Germline V lookup: CDR1 LNHDA, CDR2 SQIVND (reference sequence). This CDR3 is 15 amino acids long. CDR3 in amino acids: CASSPRSRNTGELFF.

The chain employs TRBV4-2 and TRBJ2-5; TCRdb designates TRBD2, a call that cannot be tested without DNA. Germline V lookup: CDR1 LGHNA, CDR2 YNFKEQ. This CDR3 has 18 amino acids. The CDR3 reads CASSQGTGLAGPQETQYF.

The chain has TRBV11-2 and TRBJ2-1; the D call from TCRdb, TRBD2, cannot be confirmed without DNA. The CDR3 totals 19 residues. Germline CDR1 SGHAT, CDR2 FQNNGV. The chain's CDR3 is CASSLVPLLAGAKNNEQFF.

J is TRBJ1-6 and V is TRBV6-5; checking the TCRdb D call of TRBD1 is not possible without DNA. This CDR3 has 11 residues. In germline, CDR1 is MNHEY, CDR2 SVGAGI. The CDR3 sequence: CASQGGSSLHF.

The V gene is TRBV30, the J gene TRBJ2-7; TCRdb reports TRBD1, a call that lacks DNA to check it against. Germline V gene lookup returns CDR1 GTSNPN and CDR2 SVGIG (reference sequence). This CDR3 comprises 15 residues. CDR3 amino acids: CAWSVGQGAPYEQYF.

V usage is TRBV7-6 and J usage is TRBJ2-2; lacking DNA, the TRBD1 call made by TCRdb goes unchecked. Germline V gene data show CDR1 as SGHVS and CDR2 as FNYEAQ. The CDR3 consists of 16 residues. CDR3 sequence reads: CASSFRQGPNTGELFF. Using reference TRBV7-6 and TRBJ2-2 for the parts outside the CDR3, the full variable domain is GAGVSQSPRYKVTKRGQDVALRCDPISGHVSLYWYRQALGQGPEFLTYFNYEAQQDKSGLPNDRFSAERPEGSISTLTIQRTEQRDSAMYRCASSFRQGPNTGELFFGEGSRLTVL.

The chain couples TRBV20-1 to TRBJ2-7; TCRdb proposes TRBD2, but this gene call is untestable without DNA. The germline V gene encodes CDR1 DFQATT and CDR2 SNEGSKA (reference sequence). The CDR3 totals 14 residues. The CDR3 spells CSAFADLIPYEQYF.

V is TRBV5-1 and J is TRBJ2-7. The CDR3 length is 15 residues. The germline V gene encodes CDR1 SGHRS and CDR2 YFSETQ. This CDR3 is CASSFGETSWDEQYF. The full variable domain, completed using reference TRBV5-1 and TRBJ2-7, is KAGVTQTPRYLIKTRGQQVTLSCSPISGHRSVSWYQQTPGQGLQFLFEYFSETQRNKGNFPGRFSGRQFSNSRSEMNVSTLELGDSALYLCASSFGETSWDEQYFGPGTRLTVT.

This chain uses TRBV4-3 with TRBJ1-5. This CDR3 is built from 15 residues. Germline V lookup: CDR1 LGHNA, CDR2 YSLEER. The CDR3 spells CASSQGLTGNQPQHF.

The chain links TRBV7-2 to TRBJ1-5; TCRdb designates TRBD1, a call that cannot be tested without DNA. The germline CDR1 and CDR2 sequences are SGHTA and FQGNSA. This CDR3 is 15 amino acids long. CDR3 in amino acids: CASSLRGASNQPQHF.

This rearrangement joins TRBV12-3 or TRBV12-4 to TRBJ2-5; TCRdb outputs TRBD1, but without DNA this stays unchecked. The CDR3 has 13 residues. CDR3 sequence reads: CASSQNRGETQYF.

V usage is TRBV5-1 and J usage is TRBJ2-1. Germline loops: CDR1 SGHRS, CDR2 YFSETQ. CDR3 length equals 12 residues. The CDR3 here is CASSLSLHEQFF.

The chain links TRBV14 to TRBJ1-6. The CDR3 consists of 14 residues. CDR1 SGHDN and CDR2 FVKESK come from the germline V gene. The CDR3 here is CASSQDPRGEPLHF.

The chain carries TRBV12-3 or TRBV12-4 and TRBJ2-1. The CDR3 spans 16 residues. This chain's CDR3 is CASRSRVGLTWNEQFF.

This sequence joins TRBV19 and TRBJ2-3. Germline CDR1 and CDR2: LNHDA and SQIVND (reference sequence). The CDR3 loop spans 12 amino acids. CDR3 residues: CAGSVGTDTQYF.

The rearrangement links TRBV7-7 to TRBJ2-3. Germline assignment: CDR1 SSHAT and CDR2 FNYEAQ (reference sequence). The CDR3 length is 13 residues. The CDR3 is CASSFSSEDTQYF.

This chain links TRBV5-1 with TRBJ2-3; TCRdb's D call of TRBD2 is untestable without DNA. Germline-derived CDR1 and CDR2 are SGHRS and YFSETQ. The CDR3 has 15 amino acids. CDR3 loop: CASQPRGTNTDTQYF.

Here the CDR3 reads CASGSDANTGELFF. The chain couples TRBV7-2 to TRBJ2-2. This CDR3 is built from 14 residues. Looked up from germline, CDR1 is SGHTA and CDR2 is FQGNSA.

The rearrangement uses TRBV2 and TRBJ2-7; TCRdb outputs TRBD1, but without DNA this stays unchecked. This CDR3 has 14 amino acids. CDR1 SNHLY and CDR2 FYNNEI come from the germline V gene. CDR3 amino acids: CASRWTGEAYEQYF.

This chain connects TRBV25-1 to TRBJ1-2. Germline CDR1 MGHDK, CDR2 SYGVNS. This CDR3 region has 14 residues. The CDR3 spells CASSELGRDYGYTF.

The chain employs TRBV7-2 and TRBJ1-1; as DNA is missing, the TRBD1 call by TCRdb cannot be tested. The germline CDR1 and CDR2 sequences are SGHTA and FQGNSA. The CDR3 length is 14 residues. The CDR3 is CASSFVDRPITSLF.